This record concerns one T cell receptor beta chain sequence. The data belong to a study of blood T cell repertoires in COVID-19. The overall study: Collection of acute and convalescent COVID-19 samples took place in the United States, Italy and Spain.

The length of the CDR3 is 16 residues. The trim removed 4 bases at V and 6 bases at J, leaving 11 bases unmatched. Germline CDR1 reads SGHRS; CDR2 reads YFSETQ. Per the original data handling: Estimation of nucleated cell counts was performed using reference gene primer amplification. The data were produced by immunoSEQ multiplex PCR, yet TCRdb's version contains in-frame clones alone and is incomplete. The D gene and trimming were derived from the DNA, and the V and J assignments and clone size from that table. The repertoire includes approximately 24,000 clones, roughly 87% of them detected once, and less than 10% sits in the top ten.

The clonotype comes from a man aged 45 to 65 with active COVID-19. Sequencing input: peripheral blood. V and J are TRBV5-1 and TRBJ2-1; 9 bases align to TRBD1. In nucleotides, the CDR3 is TGCGCCAGCAGCAGAGGCGGGGACAGGGTAGGCAATGAGCAGTTCTTC. Translated: CASSRGGDRVGNEQFF.